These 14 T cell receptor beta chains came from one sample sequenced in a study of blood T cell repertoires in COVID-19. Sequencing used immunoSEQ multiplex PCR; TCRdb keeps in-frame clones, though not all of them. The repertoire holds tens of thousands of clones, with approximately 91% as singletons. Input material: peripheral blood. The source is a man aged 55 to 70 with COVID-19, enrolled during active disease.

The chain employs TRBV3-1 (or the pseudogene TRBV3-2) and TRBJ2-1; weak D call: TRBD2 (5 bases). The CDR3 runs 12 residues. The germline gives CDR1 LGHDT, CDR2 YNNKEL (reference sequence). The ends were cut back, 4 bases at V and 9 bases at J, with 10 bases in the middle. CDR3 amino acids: CASSLLGSEQFF. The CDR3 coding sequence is TGTGCCAGCAGCCTACTAGGGTCTGAGCAGTTCTTC.

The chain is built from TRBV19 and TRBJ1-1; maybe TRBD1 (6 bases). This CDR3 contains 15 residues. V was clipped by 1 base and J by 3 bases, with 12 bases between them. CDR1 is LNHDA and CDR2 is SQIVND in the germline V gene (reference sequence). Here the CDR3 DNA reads TGTGCCAGTAGTATAGTTCCAGGGGTCGACACTGAAGCTTTCTTT. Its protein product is CASSIVPGVDTEAFF.

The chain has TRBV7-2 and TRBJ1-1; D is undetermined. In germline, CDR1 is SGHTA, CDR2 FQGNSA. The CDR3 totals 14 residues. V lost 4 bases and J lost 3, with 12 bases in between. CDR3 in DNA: TGTGCCAGCAGCTCCTCCCCGGGAGACACTGAAGCTTTCTTT. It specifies CASSSSPGDTEAFF.

CDR3 amino acids: CASSLGGAGNTEAFF. The CDR3, as DNA: TGTGCCAGCAGTTTAGGGGGGGCCGGAAACACTGAAGCTTTCTTT. This sequence joins TRBV28 and TRBJ1-1, with D perhaps matching TRBD1 (6 bases). The CDR3 is 15 amino acids. Per the germline V gene, CDR1 is MDHEN and CDR2 is SYDVKM. V lost 2 bases and J 2 bases, leaving 12 bases between the germline ends. Full variable domain (missing parts from reference TRBV28 and TRBJ1-1): DVKVTQSSRYLVKRTGEKVFLECVQDMDHENMFWYRQDPGLGLRLIYFSYDVKMKEKGDIPEGYSVSREKKERFSLILESASTNQTSMYLCASSLGGAGNTEAFFGQGTRLTVV.

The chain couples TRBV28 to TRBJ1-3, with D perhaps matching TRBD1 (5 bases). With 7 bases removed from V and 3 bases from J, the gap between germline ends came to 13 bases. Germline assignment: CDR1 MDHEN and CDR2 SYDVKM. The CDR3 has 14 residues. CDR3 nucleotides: TGTGCCAGCAATGGGGGGTTGGTTGGAAACACCATATATTTT. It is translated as CASNGGLVGNTIYF. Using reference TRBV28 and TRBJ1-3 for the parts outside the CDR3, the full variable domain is DVKVTQSSRYLVKRTGEKVFLECVQDMDHENMFWYRQDPGLGLRLIYFSYDVKMKEKGDIPEGYSVSREKKERFSLILESASTNQTSMYLCASNGGLVGNTIYFGEGSWLTVV.

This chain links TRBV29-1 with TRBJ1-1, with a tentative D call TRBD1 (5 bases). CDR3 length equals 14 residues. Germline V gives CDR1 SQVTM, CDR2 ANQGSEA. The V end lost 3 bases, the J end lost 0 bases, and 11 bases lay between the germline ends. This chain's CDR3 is CSVDRGGMNTEAFF. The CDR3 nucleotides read TGCAGCGTTGACCGGGGCGGGATGAACACTGAAGCTTTCTTT.

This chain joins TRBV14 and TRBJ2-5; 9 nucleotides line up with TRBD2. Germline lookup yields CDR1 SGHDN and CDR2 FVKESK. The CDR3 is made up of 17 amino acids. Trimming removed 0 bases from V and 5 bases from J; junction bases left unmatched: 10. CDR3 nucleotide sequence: TGTGCCAGCAGCCAAGATCCGGGGCTAGCGGGAAGGGAGACCCAGTACTTC. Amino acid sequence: CASSQDPGLAGRETQYF.

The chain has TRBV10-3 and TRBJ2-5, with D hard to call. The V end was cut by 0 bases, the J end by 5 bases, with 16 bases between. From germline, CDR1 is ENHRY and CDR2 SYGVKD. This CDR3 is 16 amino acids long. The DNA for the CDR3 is TGTGCCATCAGTGAGTCGAATCAGCTAGTCCGCGAGACCCAGTACTTC. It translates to CAISESNQLVRETQYF.

CDR3 residues: CASSIDLGLAKNIQYF. As DNA, the CDR3 is TGTGCCAGTAGTATAGATCTGGGGCTAGCCAAAAACATTCAGTACTTC. The chain uses TRBV19 and TRBJ2-4, with D maybe TRBD1 (5 bases). The length of the CDR3 is 16 residues. Trimming took 0 bases from V and 0 from J, leaving 9 bases between them. Germline CDR1 reads LNHDA; CDR2 reads SQIVND (reference sequence).

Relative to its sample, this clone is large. The CDR3 sequence is CAWAVGRETDTQYF. The CDR3 DNA reads TGTGCCTGGGCGGTCGGGAGGGAGACAGATACGCAGTATTTT. The chain employs TRBV30 and TRBJ2-3; 8 bases line up with TRBD2. The length of the CDR3 is 14 residues. V was clipped by 5 bases and J by 3 bases; unmatched bases: 7. From germline, CDR1 is GTSNPN and CDR2 SVGIG (reference sequence).

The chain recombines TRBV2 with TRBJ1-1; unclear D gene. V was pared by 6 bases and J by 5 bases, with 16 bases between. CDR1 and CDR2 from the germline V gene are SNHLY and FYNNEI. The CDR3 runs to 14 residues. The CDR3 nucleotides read TGTGCCAGCAGGGCGGAGAGGACGGGAACTGAAGCTTTCTTT. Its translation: CASRAERTGTEAFF.

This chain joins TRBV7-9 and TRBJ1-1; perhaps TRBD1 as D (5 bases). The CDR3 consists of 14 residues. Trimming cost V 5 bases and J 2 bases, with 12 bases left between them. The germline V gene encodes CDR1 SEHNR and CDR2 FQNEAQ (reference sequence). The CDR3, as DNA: TGTGCCAGCAGCCCATGGGGCGTAAACACTGAAGCTTTCTTT. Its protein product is CASSPWGVNTEAFF.

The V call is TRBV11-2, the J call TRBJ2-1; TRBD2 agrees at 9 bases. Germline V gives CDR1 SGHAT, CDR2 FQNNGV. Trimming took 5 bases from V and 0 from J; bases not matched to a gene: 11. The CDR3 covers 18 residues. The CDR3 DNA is TGTGCCAGCAGCCAGGGACTAGCACGTGTCCGCTCCTACAATGAGCAGTTCTTC. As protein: CASSQGLARVRSYNEQFF.

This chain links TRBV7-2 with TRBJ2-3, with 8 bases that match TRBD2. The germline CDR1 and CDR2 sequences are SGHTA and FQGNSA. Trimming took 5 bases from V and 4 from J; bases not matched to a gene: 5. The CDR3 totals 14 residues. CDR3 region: CASSPGTRADTQYF. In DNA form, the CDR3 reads TGTGCCAGCAGCCCGGGGACTAGGGCAGATACGCAGTATTTT.